This T cell receptor (beta chain) was found in a study of PD-1 blockade in classical Hodgkin lymphoma. General study findings and limits: Some patients began nivolumab under 1 year after ASCT. These patients were excluded from later analyses.

On this clone itself: Antigen specificity is unknown.

Relapse after autologous stem cell transplantation occurred in every patient, and brentuximab vedotin exposure varied. The CDR3 length is 15 residues. In germline, CDR1 is MNHNY, CDR2 SVGAGI (reference sequence). Trimming at V came to 6 bases and at J to 3 bases, leaving 10 bases not matched to a gene. Only in-frame clones appear in the TCRdb table, and some are missing; sequencing was by immunoSEQ multiplex PCR. The repertoire includes over 90,000 clones, approximately 92% of them detected once, and approximately 11% sits in the top ten. The sequence came from a human donor with classical Hodgkin lymphoma. The sequences come from peripheral blood mononuclear cells (PBMCs), collected before the second cycle of nivolumab. The chain links TRBV6-6 to TRBJ2-7; TRBD2 agrees at 8 bases. CDR3 nucleotides: TGTGCCAGCAGCTCGCCCGGACTAGCCCACTACGAGCAGTACTTC. It specifies CASSSPGLAHYEQYF.